These 23 T cell receptor beta chains share one sample of origin, sequenced in a study of blood T cell repertoires in COVID-19. Repertoires were generated with immunoSEQ multiplex PCR, while TCRdb's copy carries only in-frame clones and drops some. The table records over 200,000 clones, 70% to 90% of them present only once. What was sequenced was PBMCs or T cells enriched from blood (not recorded which). The receptors here all came from a man aged 30 to 45 who had recovered from COVID-19.

This chain joins TRBV3-1 (or the pseudogene TRBV3-2) and TRBJ2-1; 12 bases line up with TRBD1. After removal of 4 bases from V and 15 bases from J, the junction contained 10 bases not matched to a gene. This CDR3 region has 14 residues. CDR1 LGHDT and CDR2 YNNKEL come from the germline V gene (reference sequence). The CDR3 loop is CASSLTTGTGGMFF. CDR3 sequence (DNA): TGTGCCAGCAGCCTCACTACCGGGACAGGGGGCATGTTCTTC.

J is TRBJ1-4 and V is TRBV28; tentative D call: TRBD1 (6 bases). The germline V gene has CDR1 MDHEN and CDR2 SYDVKM. The CDR3 contains 14 residues. V lost 4 bases and J lost 5, with 11 bases in between. In nucleotides, the CDR3 is TGTGCCAGCAGTTGGACAGTTTCAAATGAAAAACTGTTTTTT. Its translation is CASSWTVSNEKLFF.

This clone was found a few times. Here the CDR3 DNA reads TGTGCCAGCAGTCTACCAAGGACAGGGGGCCCATATCTTAACTATGGCTACACCTTC. Residues: CASSLPRTGGPYLNYGYTF. This chain connects TRBV28 to TRBJ1-2; 11 nucleotides align to TRBD1. The germline V gene has CDR1 MDHEN and CDR2 SYDVKM. After removal of 5 bases from V and 1 base from J, the junction contained 15 bases not matched to a gene. The CDR3 is made up of 19 amino acids.

The rearrangement joins TRBV11-2 to TRBJ2-5; perhaps TRBD2 as D (6 bases). This CDR3 spans 14 amino acids. Germline CDR1 and CDR2: SGHAT and FQNNGV. V gave up 1 base and J gave up 1 base, with 7 bases separating them. DNA for the CDR3: TGTGCCAGCAGCTTAGCGGGAGCCCAAGAGACCCAGTACTTC. This translates into CASSLAGAQETQYF.

The rearrangement uses TRBV7-2 and TRBJ1-6; D is uncertain. CDR1 is SGHTA, CDR2 FQGNSA, per germline. The CDR3 is 15 amino acids. V was cut by 1 base and J by 6 bases, with 10 bases left in between. The CDR3 loop is CASSLEGGPNSPLHF. The CDR3 nucleotides are TGTGCCAGCAGCTTAGAAGGCGGGCCTAATTCACCCCTCCACTTT.

The V call is TRBV7-2, the J call TRBJ2-1; 8 positions match TRBD2. The CDR3 has 16 amino acids. Germline CDR1 SGHTA, CDR2 FQGNSA. The V segment lost 5 bases and the J segment 0 bases; nucleotides outside the gene matches: 6. CDR3 region: CASSRSGASSYNEQFF. Here the CDR3 DNA reads TGTGCCAGCAGCCGTAGCGGGGCGAGCTCCTACAATGAGCAGTTCTTC.

The chain joins TRBV18 to TRBJ1-2, with TRBD1 matching over 9 bases. Trimming cost V 3 bases and J 2 bases; bases outside gene matches: 13. Germline CDR1 and CDR2: KGHSH and LQKENI. The CDR3 has 18 amino acids. The DNA of the CDR3 is TGTGCCAGCTCACCGTCTCTTCCGGGGACAGGGCTAAACTATGGCTACACCTTC. This encodes CASSPSLPGTGLNYGYTF.

V is TRBV19 and J is TRBJ1-1, with D perhaps matching TRBD1 (6 bases). V lost 5 bases to trimming and J lost 4 bases, with 11 bases between them. The germline CDR1 and CDR2 sequences are LNHDA and SQIVND (reference sequence). There are 13 residues in the CDR3. The CDR3 protein is CASSPTGSTEAFF. CDR3 nucleotide sequence: TGTGCCAGTAGTCCCACAGGGAGCACTGAAGCTTTCTTT. The full variable domain, rest sourced from reference TRBV19 and TRBJ1-1, is DGGITQSPKYLFRKEGQNVTLSCEQNLNHDAMYWYRQDPGQGLRLIYYSQIVNDFQKGDIAEGYSVSREKKESFPLTVTSAQKNPTAFYLCASSPTGSTEAFFGQGTRLTVV.

The chain links TRBV19 to TRBJ2-6, with 8 positions matching TRBD1. The length of the CDR3 is 18 residues. Germline CDR1 is LNHDA and CDR2 is SQIVND (reference sequence). V lost 5 bases and J lost 0; bases outside the gene matches: 9. CDR3 DNA sequence: TGTGCCAGTAGTTTAACGGGACAGGTCCGCTCTGGGGCCAACGTCCTGACTTTC. Protein: CASSLTGQVRSGANVLTF.

V gene TRBV27 combines with J gene TRBJ2-7; TRBD2 is a possible D gene (6 bases). The CDR3 runs 15 residues. Trimming cost V 2 bases and J 6 bases, with 17 bases left between them. In germline, CDR1 is MNHEY, CDR2 SMNVEV (reference sequence). CDR3 amino acids: CASSLIMSLGGEQYF. CDR3 in DNA: TGTGCCAGCAGTTTAATTATGTCGTTGGGAGGCGAGCAGTACTTC.

J is TRBJ1-1 and V is TRBV27; weak D call: TRBD1 (5 bases). V gave up 3 bases and J gave up 5 bases, with 13 bases separating them. CDR1 MNHEY and CDR2 SMNVEV come from the germline V gene (reference sequence). The CDR3 loop spans 14 amino acids. The chain's CDR3 is CASSFGGKGTEAFF. Here the CDR3 DNA reads TGTGCCAGCAGTTTCGGGGGGAAGGGAACTGAAGCTTTCTTT.

The chain employs TRBV27 and TRBJ2-7; weak D call: TRBD1 (5 bases). Deletions cut 5 bases from V and 2 bases from J, with 13 bases between. This CDR3 is built from 14 residues. Germline CDR1 reads MNHEY; CDR2 reads SMNVEV (reference sequence). CDR3 region: CASSMTAVPYEQYF. The CDR3, as DNA: TGTGCCAGCAGTATGACAGCCGTTCCCTACGAGCAGTACTTC.

This chain's CDR3 is CASRTLAGGINEQFF. For the CDR3, the DNA is TGTGCCAGCAGGACACTAGCGGGAGGGATAAATGAGCAGTTCTTC. The rearrangement links TRBV28 to TRBJ2-1; 13 nucleotides match TRBD2. V was clipped by 6 bases and J by 7 bases; unmatched bases: 6. CDR1 is MDHEN and CDR2 is SYDVKM in the germline V gene. CDR3 length: 15 residues.

V usage is TRBV5-4 and J usage is TRBJ1-3; TRBD1 agrees at 8 bases. CDR1 is SGHNT, CDR2 YYREEE, per germline (reference sequence). The CDR3 is made up of 15 amino acids. The trim removed 2 bases at V and 2 bases at J, leaving 3 bases unmatched. The CDR3 region is CASSFGGQAGNTIYF. For the CDR3, the DNA is TGTGCCAGCAGCTTTGGGGGACAGGCTGGAAACACCATATATTTT.

The genes are TRBV11-2 and TRBJ1-3; 8 positions agree with TRBD1. The V gene end was trimmed by 3 bases and the J gene end by 3 bases; junction bases not matched to a gene: 1. This CDR3 is 14 amino acids long. Germline V lookup: CDR1 SGHAT, CDR2 FQNNGV. The CDR3 nucleotides are TGTGCCAGCAGCTTCGGGACAGGTGGAAACACCATATATTTT. Translation gives CASSFGTGGNTIYF.

V and J are TRBV5-8 and TRBJ2-7; a possible D gene is TRBD1 (6 bases). Looked up from germline, CDR1 is SGHTS and CDR2 is YDEGEE. V was clipped by 4 bases and J by 4 bases, with 18 bases between them. This CDR3 has 15 amino acids. CDR3 sequence (DNA): TGTGCCAGCAGCCTAAACCGCCGGACAGCTTACGAGCAGTACTTC. It yields the protein CASSLNRRTAYEQYF.

The CDR3 is CASSPDRGNEQFF. Here the CDR3 DNA reads TGTGCCAGCTCACCAGACAGGGGAAATGAGCAGTTCTTC. The chain combines TRBV18 with TRBJ2-1; 8 bases align to TRBD1. CDR3 length: 13 residues. Per the germline V gene, CDR1 is KGHSH and CDR2 is LQKENI. Germline trimming cut 2 bases from V and 7 bases from J; bases unmatched to any gene: 1.

The chain couples TRBV6-6 to TRBJ1-2; the D gene is possibly TRBD1 (6 bases). The CDR3 consists of 16 residues. Germline CDR1 MNHNY, CDR2 SVGAGI (reference sequence). V lost 6 bases and J 0 bases, leaving 17 bases between the germline ends. The CDR3 DNA follows: TGTGCCAGCAGATTAGGGCGGGGGGGCTCTAACTATGGCTACACCTTC. Protein: CASRLGRGGSNYGYTF.

V usage is TRBV5-1 and J usage is TRBJ1-4; TRBD1 matches 7 bases. Germline V lookup: CDR1 SGHRS, CDR2 YFSETQ. The CDR3 is made up of 15 amino acids. Unmatched junction bases numbered 4, after V lost 2 bases and J lost 3 bases. The CDR3 DNA reads as TGCGCCAGCAGCTTTACAGGGGACTCTAATGAAAAACTGTTTTTT. It translates to CASSFTGDSNEKLFF. Full variable domain (rest looked up from reference TRBV5-1 and TRBJ1-4): KAGVTQTPRYLIKTRGQQVTLSCSPISGHRSVSWYQQTPGQGLQFLFEYFSETQRNKGNFPGRFSGRQFSNSRSEMNVSTLELGDSALYLCASSFTGDSNEKLFFGSGTQLSVL.

This clone occurred a few times. This sequence joins TRBV3-1 (or the pseudogene TRBV3-2) and TRBJ1-2; 7 nucleotides line up with TRBD1. V lost 7 bases and J lost 2; bases outside the gene matches: 7. Germline V gene sequence: CDR1 LGHDT, CDR2 YNNKEL (reference sequence). The CDR3 length is 14 residues. CDR3 sequence reads: CASTRQGSNYGYTF. As DNA, the CDR3 is TGTGCCAGCACTCGACAGGGCTCGAACTATGGCTACACCTTC.

This clone was counted only a few times. The chain joins TRBV28 to TRBJ1-2, with 8 bases fitting TRBD1. The CDR3 is made up of 17 amino acids. V dropped 7 bases and J dropped 0; count of bases not matched to a gene: 13. Germline lookup yields CDR1 MDHEN and CDR2 SYDVKM. The chain's CDR3 is CASMGEDRAQANYGYTF. The DNA for the CDR3 is TGTGCCAGCATGGGGGAGGACAGGGCCCAAGCTAACTATGGCTACACCTTC.

The chain recombines TRBV5-1 with TRBJ1-2, with D maybe TRBD1 (6 bases). Germline CDR1 reads SGHRS; CDR2 reads YFSETQ. The CDR3 runs to 15 residues. V lost 0 bases and J 6 bases, leaving 15 bases between the germline ends. Written as DNA, the CDR3 is TGCGCCAGCAGCTTGGCAGGGACACAAGTACATGGCTACACCTTC. Translated, it gives CASSLAGTQVHGYTF.

The chain uses TRBV29-1 and TRBJ2-5, with 7 bases aligning to TRBD2. The CDR3 is 12 residues long. V was clipped by 5 bases and J by 5 bases; unmatched bases: 5. The germline CDR1 and CDR2 sequences are SQVTM and ANQGSEA. CDR3 sequence (DNA): TGCAGCGTTAACAGAGCGGGGGAGACCCAGTACTTC. Amino acid sequence: CSVNRAGETQYF.